The subject of this entry is one T cell receptor (beta chain). No antigen is known for it. No qualities accompany the bases; no much larger clone lies one base away. To demonstrate the VDJtools post-analysis software, TCR beta repertoires were profiled from the peripheral blood of 10 to 15 young patients with multiple sclerosis. The patients with multiple sclerosis were children and adolescents between about 6 and 17 years of age. The sample is drawn from a study of post-analysis software for immune sequencing data (dated by TCRdb to between 2014 and 2017). Broadly, across the study: Disease courses on record covered relapsing-remitting, secondary progressive and progressive-relapsing multiple sclerosis, though some patients had no subtype annotation. Patient repertoires were compared against about a dozen previously published healthy control repertoires from donors aged roughly 6 to 28 years. A subset of samples was prepared in parallel using single-end sample barcoding, then pooled and co-amplified after Illumina adapter ligation.

What the study reported, not specific to this receptor: About five TRBV segments, including TRBV5-6, TRBV5-1 and TRBV20-1, were significantly more frequent in patients than controls. The multiple sclerosis patient group was slightly younger than the control group. Direct clustering with F measure showed strong co-clustering of samples prepared in the same batch, prompting a batch-effect correction. Significantly lower normalized Chao1 diversity was found in multiple sclerosis patients than in controls, suggesting substantial peripheral T-cell clonal expansion.

V loses 2 bases of germline sequence and J loses 0 bases, and the interval between the two ends is 11 bases. The germline V gene yields KGHSH for CDR1 and LQKENI for CDR2. Reading from cysteine to phenylalanine, the CDR3 counts 16 amino acids. Of the read, only the CDR3 DNA is kept; its 48 bases are in frame from base 1. Libraries were prepared through PCR. Sequencing instrument: Illumina HiSeq 2500. To reduce PCR and sequencing biases, unique molecular identifiers were built into the TCR beta cDNA libraries. Per 1 to 10 million input T cells, some 500,000 cDNA molecules were obtained, such that each molecule approximated one T cell. The patient libraries were prepared and sequenced using the same protocol as the earlier healthy control dataset. Samples belonging to the same batch were prepared together, multiplexed and sequenced on a shared HiSeq lane. In the authors' own workflow: MIGEC handled the raw barcoded reads, throwing out single-read molecular identifier groups before consensus assembly and CDR3 extraction. VDJtools was used for post-analysis of the clonotype tables, with diversity normalized by down-sampling every dataset to the smallest sample size. In repertoire overlap clustering, CDR3 amino acid sequences, but not nucleotide sequences, were matched to correct batch-related cross-sample contamination. In-frame beta chains were kept once TCRdb had trimmed the public reads at Q25 with fastp and called clones with MiXCR. Rows matching on CDR3 protein sequence are summarized as one entry with the most common DNA and genes. The V and J calls and clone size are TCRdb's, not the authors'. This sample comprises 600,000 to 750,000 distinct CDR3 sequences, approximately 59% of them detected only once. In total, the top ten clones hold approximately 10% of the sample.

This TCR derives from a girl aged 2 to 9 with multiple sclerosis. The chain is encoded by TRBV18 joined to TRBJ2-1; confidence is insufficient to name the D gene. The sample comprised blood. This receptor carries the CDR3 CASSPGPRCSYNEQFF. The sequenced DNA is TGTGCCAGCTCACCAGGTCCAAGATGCTCCTACAATGAGCAGTTCTTC.